The 2 T cell receptor beta chains reported below all come from one sample, sequenced in a study of CD4 T cells in relation to SARS-CoV-2 and coronaviruses. Before the COVID-19 pandemic, during about 2010-2018, CD4+ T cells were taken from unexposed donors. CD4+ T cells were isolated from the cells after 10 days of culture. This table comes from immunoSEQ multiplex PCR, and its TCRdb copy is limited to in-frame clones, with some not included. In the table there are roughly 14,000 clones, roughly 80% of which are singletons. No antigen has been identified for these receptors. Material for sequencing was CD4+ T cells from PBMCs, cultured in vitro. The receptors shown here come from a human donor in good health.

This clone came up a few times. This sequence joins TRBV5-5 and TRBJ1-5; no clear D. V was shortened by 0 bases and J by 7 bases, with 14 bases between the two germline ends. Germline V CDR1 and CDR2: SGHKS, YYEKEE (reference sequence). This CDR3 comprises 15 residues. The CDR3 loop reads CASSLDFLGAQPQHF. The CDR3 DNA is TGTGCCAGCAGCTTGGATTTTTTGGGCGCCCAGCCCCAGCATTTT.

This clone has a handful of counts. The rearrangement links TRBV30 to TRBJ1-1; D remains ambiguous. CDR3 length: 11 residues. Germline values: CDR1 GTSNPN, CDR2 SVGIG (reference sequence). The V and J ends lost 6 bases and 1 base respectively, with 6 bases between them. The CDR3 loop is CACGENTEAFF. CDR3 DNA sequence: TGTGCCTGCGGGGAGAACACTGAAGCTTTCTTT.